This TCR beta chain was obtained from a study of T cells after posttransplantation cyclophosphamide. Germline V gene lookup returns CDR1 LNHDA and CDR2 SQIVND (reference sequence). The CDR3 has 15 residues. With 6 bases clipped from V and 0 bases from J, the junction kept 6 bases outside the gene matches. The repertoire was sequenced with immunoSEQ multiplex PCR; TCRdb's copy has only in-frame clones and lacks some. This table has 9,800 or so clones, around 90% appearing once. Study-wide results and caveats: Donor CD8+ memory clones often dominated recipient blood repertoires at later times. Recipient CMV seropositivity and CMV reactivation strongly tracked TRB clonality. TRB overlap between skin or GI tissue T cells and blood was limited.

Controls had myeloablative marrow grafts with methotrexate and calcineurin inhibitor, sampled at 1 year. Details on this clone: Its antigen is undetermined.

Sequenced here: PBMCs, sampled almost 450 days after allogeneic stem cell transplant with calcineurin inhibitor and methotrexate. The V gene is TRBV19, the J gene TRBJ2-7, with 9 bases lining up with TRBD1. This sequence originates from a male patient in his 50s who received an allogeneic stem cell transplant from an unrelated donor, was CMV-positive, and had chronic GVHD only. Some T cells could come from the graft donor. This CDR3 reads CASSPGQGFSYEQYF. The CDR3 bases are TGTGCCAGTAGCCCGGGACAGGGCTTCTCCTACGAGCAGTACTTC.